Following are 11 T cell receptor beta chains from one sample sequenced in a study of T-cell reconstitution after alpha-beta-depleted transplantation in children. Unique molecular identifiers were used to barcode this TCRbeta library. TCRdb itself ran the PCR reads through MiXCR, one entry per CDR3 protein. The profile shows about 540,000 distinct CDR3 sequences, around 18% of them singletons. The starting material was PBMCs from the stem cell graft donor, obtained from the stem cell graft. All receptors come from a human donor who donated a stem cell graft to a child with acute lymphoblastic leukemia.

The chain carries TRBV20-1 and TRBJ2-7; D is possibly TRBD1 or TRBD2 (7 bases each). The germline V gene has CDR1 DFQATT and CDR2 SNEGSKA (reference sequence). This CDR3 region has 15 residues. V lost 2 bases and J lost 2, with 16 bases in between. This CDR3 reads CSARFPGGVAYEQYF. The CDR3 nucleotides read TGCAGTGCTAGATTTCCAGGGGGGGTAGCCTACGAGCAGTACTTC.

The CDR3 region is CASSSSSALAAPPFITQYF. CDR3 in DNA: TGTGCCAGCAGCTCCTCCTCGGCACTAGCGGCACCTCCGTTTATAACCCAGTACTTC. This chain connects TRBV11-1 to TRBJ2-5; TRBD2 matches 8 bases. V dropped 4 bases and J dropped 8; count of bases not matched to a gene: 24. The CDR3 is 19 residues long. Germline values: CDR1 SGHAT, CDR2 FQDESV (reference sequence).

The CDR3 spells CASSQGREEWTEAFF. The CDR3 nucleotides are TGTGCCAGCAGCCAAGGCAGGGAGGAATGGACTGAAGCTTTCTTT. The rearrangement links TRBV3-1 to TRBJ1-1; D is perhaps TRBD1 (5 bases). In germline, CDR1 is LGHDT, CDR2 YNNKEL (reference sequence). V lost 1 base and J lost 5, with 14 bases in between. This CDR3 has 15 amino acids. Complete variable domain (other parts from reference TRBV3-1 and TRBJ1-1): DTAVSQTPKYLVTQMGNDKSIKCEQNLGHDTMYWYKQDSKKFLKIMFSYNNKELIINETVPNRFSPKSPDKAHLNLHINSLELGDSAVYFCASSQGREEWTEAFFGQGTRLTVV.

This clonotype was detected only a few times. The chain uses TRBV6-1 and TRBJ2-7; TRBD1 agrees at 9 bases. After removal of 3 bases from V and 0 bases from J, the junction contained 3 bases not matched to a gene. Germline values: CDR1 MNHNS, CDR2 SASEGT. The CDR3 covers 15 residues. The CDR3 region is CASSEMTGGSYEQYF. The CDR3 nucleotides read TGTGCCAGCAGTGAGATGACAGGGGGCTCCTACGAGCAGTACTTC.

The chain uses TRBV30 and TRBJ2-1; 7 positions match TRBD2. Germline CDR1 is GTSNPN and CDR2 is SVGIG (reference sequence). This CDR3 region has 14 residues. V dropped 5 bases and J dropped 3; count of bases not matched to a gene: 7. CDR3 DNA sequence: TGTGCCTGGCACTCCGGGACTAACTACAATGAGCAGTTCTTC. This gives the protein CAWHSGTNYNEQFF.

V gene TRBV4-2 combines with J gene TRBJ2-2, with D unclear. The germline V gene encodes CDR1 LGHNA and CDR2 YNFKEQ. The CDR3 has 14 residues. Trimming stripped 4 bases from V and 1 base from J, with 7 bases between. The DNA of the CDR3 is TGTGCCAGCAGCCGTCTCGGGAACACCGGGGAGCTGTTTTTT. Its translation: CASSRLGNTGELFF.

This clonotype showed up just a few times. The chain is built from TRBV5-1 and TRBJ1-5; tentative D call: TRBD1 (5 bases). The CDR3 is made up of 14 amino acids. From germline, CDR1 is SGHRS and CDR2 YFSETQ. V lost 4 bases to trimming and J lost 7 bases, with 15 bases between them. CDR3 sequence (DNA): TGCGCCAGCAGCCCCGGCGGGGGAAGACAGCCCCAGCATTTT. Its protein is CASSPGGGRQPQHF. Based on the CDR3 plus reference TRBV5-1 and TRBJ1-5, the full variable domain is KAGVTQTPRYLIKTRGQQVTLSCSPISGHRSVSWYQQTPGQGLQFLFEYFSETQRNKGNFPGRFSGRQFSNSRSEMNVSTLELGDSALYLCASSPGGGRQPQHFGDGTRLSIL.

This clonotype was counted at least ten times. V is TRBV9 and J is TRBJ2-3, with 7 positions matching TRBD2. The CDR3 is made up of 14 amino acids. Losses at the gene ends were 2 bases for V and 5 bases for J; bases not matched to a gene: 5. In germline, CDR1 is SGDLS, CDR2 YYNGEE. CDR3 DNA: TGTGCCAGCAGCGTCAGCGGGAAGCTAGATACGCAGTATTTT. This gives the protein CASSVSGKLDTQYF. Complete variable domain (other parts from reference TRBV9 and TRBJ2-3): DSGVTQTPKHLITATGQRVTLRCSPRSGDLSVYWYQQSLDQGLQFLIQYYNGEERAKGNILERFSAQQFPDLHSELNLSSLELGDSALYFCASSVSGKLDTQYFGPGTRLTVL.

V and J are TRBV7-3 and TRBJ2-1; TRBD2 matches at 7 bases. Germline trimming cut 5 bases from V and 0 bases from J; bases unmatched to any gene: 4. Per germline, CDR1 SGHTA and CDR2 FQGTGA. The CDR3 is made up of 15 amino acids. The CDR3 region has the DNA TGTGCCAGCAGCCAGGGACTAACCTCCTACAATGAGCAGTTCTTC. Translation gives CASSQGLTSYNEQFF.

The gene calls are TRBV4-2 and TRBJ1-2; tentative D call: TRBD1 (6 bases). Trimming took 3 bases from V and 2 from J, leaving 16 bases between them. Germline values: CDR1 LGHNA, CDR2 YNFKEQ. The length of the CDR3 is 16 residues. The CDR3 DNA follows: TGTGCCAGCAGCCAGTTGCTAACAGGGCCGAACTATGGCTACACCTTC. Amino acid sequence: CASSQLLTGPNYGYTF.

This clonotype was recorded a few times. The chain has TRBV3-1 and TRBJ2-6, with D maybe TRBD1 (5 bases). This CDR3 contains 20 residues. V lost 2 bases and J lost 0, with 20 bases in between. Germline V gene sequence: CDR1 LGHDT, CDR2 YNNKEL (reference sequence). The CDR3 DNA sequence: TGTGCCAGCAGCCAATTTTTTGGGGCAGGTTCCTCCTCTGGGGCCAACGTCCTGACTTTC. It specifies CASSQFFGAGSSSGANVLTF.